This TCR beta chain derives from a study of shared T cell receptors in the human thymus. Some clones are missing from TCRdb's copy, which holds only in-frame ones; the method was immunoSEQ multiplex PCR. The table lists under 850,000 clones, roughly 90% of them singletons, with around 0.01% in the top ten. CDR1 is SGHRS and CDR2 is YFSETQ in the germline V gene. The CDR3 has 14 residues. The germline V and J ends were trimmed by 4 bases and 7 bases, with 18 bases remaining between them. These sequences were also reported in another study, on human thymus T cells. This second report adds: Congenital heart defects were the reason for the corrective surgery that the donors, healthy Finnish infants, were having. The study used thymus tissue resected during corrective heart surgery. Related research has reported that thymic repertoires overlap highly among unrelated individuals.

This chain joins TRBV5-1 and TRBJ2-7; maybe TRBD2 (6 bases). The receptor comes from a boy under two years old with a congenital heart defect. The sample was thymocytes. CDR3 amino acids: CASSEAGVAGEQYF. In DNA, the CDR3 is TGCGCCAGCAGCGAGGCCGGGGTGGCGGGGGAGCAGTACTTC.